The text below deals with one TCR beta chain. Its antigen is currently unknown. This record comes from a study of chemoradiotherapy in HPV16-positive cancers. Overall study findings and caveats: Better recurrence-free survival went with HPV-responsive T-cell expansion in HPV16-positive patients. The functional HPV-specific definition rests on just a couple of HPV16-positive patients.

Germline V CDR1 and CDR2: SGHKS, YYEKEE (reference sequence). The CDR3 runs 16 residues. V lost 1 base and J lost 2, with 16 bases in between. Profiling relied on immunoSEQ multiplex PCR, and the TCRdb table lists in-frame clones only, not all of them. The table has some 19,000 clones, roughly 86% seen once; the top ten hold around 4.9%. This specimen consisted of blood, obtained from a patient who underwent chemoradiotherapy. This rearrangement joins TRBV5-5 to TRBJ2-7, with D perhaps TRBD1 (6 bases). The sequence derives from a human donor with HPV-associated anogenital cancer. CDR3 nucleotides: TGTGCCAGCAGCTTGTCCTCTGTGGACAGAGCCTACGAGCAGTACTTC. Translated: CASSLSSVDRAYEQYF.